The 12 T cell receptor beta chains given below trace back to one sample, sequenced in a study of shared clonotypes between healthy human individuals. Naive CD8 cells comprised CD45RO-negative, CCR7-positively selected cells, excluding terminally differentiated effector memory CD45RA+ cells. This table comes from immunoSEQ multiplex PCR, and its TCRdb copy is limited to in-frame clones, with some not included. The table records over 750,000 clones, about 96% of them present only once. The material sequenced was naive CD8+ T cells sorted from blood. All receptors derive from a man aged 25 to 40 in good health.

The genes are TRBV7-6 and TRBJ2-2, with D perhaps matching TRBD1 or TRBD2 (6 bases each). In germline, CDR1 is SGHVS, CDR2 FNYEAQ. This CDR3 spans 15 amino acids. Trimming removed 5 bases at V and 4 bases at J, with 14 bases between. CDR3 sequence reads: CASSMLEGGTGELFF. DNA of the CDR3: TGTGCCAGCAGCATGCTCGAGGGGGGCACCGGGGAGCTGTTTTTT.

The chain recombines TRBV7-9 with TRBJ2-7; no reliable D call. Trimming cost V 1 base and J 6 bases, with 22 bases left between them. The CDR3 is 17 residues long. CDR1 and CDR2 from the germline V gene are SEHNR and FQNEAQ (reference sequence). The DNA of the CDR3 is TGTGCCAGCAGCTTAGGCCGTTCGGAGCCTAGGGTCGGCGAGCAGTACTTC. Translating gives CASSLGRSEPRVGEQYF.

V gene TRBV7-9 combines with J gene TRBJ1-2, with D tentatively TRBD1 (6 bases). V was pared by 1 base and J by 13 bases, with 16 bases between. CDR1 is SEHNR and CDR2 is FQNEAQ in the germline V gene (reference sequence). CDR3 size: 13 residues. The CDR3 DNA reads as TGTGCCAGCAGCTTAGAGGACAGCCGGGAATTCACCTTC. Translation gives CASSLEDSREFTF.

The chain couples TRBV6-5 to TRBJ1-2; 11 positions agree with TRBD1. After removal of 4 bases from V and 4 bases from J, the junction contained 5 bases not matched to a gene. Germline assignment: CDR1 MNHEY and CDR2 SVGAGI. This CDR3 is 15 amino acids long. The DNA of the CDR3 is TGTGCCAGCAGTTTAGGGACAGGGGGTTTCTATGGCTACACCTTC. It encodes CASSLGTGGFYGYTF.

This rearrangement joins TRBV5-6 to TRBJ2-1; D perhaps matches TRBD2 (5 bases). Germline V gene data show CDR1 as SGHDT and CDR2 as YYEEEE. This CDR3 region has 14 residues. Trimming removed 4 bases from V and 3 bases from J, with 11 bases in between. The CDR3 region has the DNA TGTGCCAGCAGCAACGCCGGGGACTACAATGAGCAGTTCTTC. Its protein is CASSNAGDYNEQFF.

J is TRBJ2-3 and V is TRBV28; a weak D match, TRBD1 (6 bases). The CDR3 is made up of 11 amino acids. Germline-derived CDR1 and CDR2 are MDHEN and SYDVKM. Trimming left V 3 bases short and J 11 bases short, with 9 bases between. CDR3 DNA: TGTGCCAGCAGTTTGACAGGAAAGCAGTATTTT. Encoded protein: CASSLTGKQYF.

The rearrangement links TRBV6-5 to TRBJ2-7; 8 positions agree with TRBD1. The germline V gene encodes CDR1 MNHEY and CDR2 SVGAGI. J was trimmed by 1 base and V by 4 bases; bases with no gene match: 3. The CDR3 is 14 amino acids. The CDR3 region has the DNA TGTGCCAGCAGTTCAGACAGGGGTTCCTACGAGCAGTACTTC. Protein sequence: CASSSDRGSYEQYF.

The chain joins TRBV7-9 to TRBJ2-7; D perhaps matches TRBD2 (5 bases). The CDR3 is made up of 11 amino acids. Trimming pared 3 bases from V and 11 bases from J, leaving 11 bases between. Germline lookup yields CDR1 SEHNR and CDR2 FQNEAQ (reference sequence). CDR3 region: CASSFSLGKYF. The CDR3 nucleotides read TGTGCCAGCAGCTTTTCTCTCGGGAAGTACTTC.

This sequence joins TRBV6-4 and TRBJ2-1; 10 nucleotides align to TRBD2. V trimming: 4 bases; J trimming: 8 bases; junction bases outside the gene matches: 5. CDR1 and CDR2 from the germline V gene are MRHNA and SNTAGT. The CDR3 totals 14 residues. CDR3 sequence reads: CASSVTSGIDEQFF. DNA for the CDR3: TGTGCCAGCAGTGTCACTAGCGGGATTGATGAGCAGTTCTTC.

This chain links TRBV9 with TRBJ1-2, with D perhaps matching TRBD1 (6 bases). Germline CDR1 and CDR2: SGDLS and YYNGEE. The CDR3 extends over 14 amino acids. Trimming took off 0 bases at V and 4 bases at J, with 10 bases between the two ends. The CDR3 protein is CASSVEGGSYGYTF. CDR3 nucleotide sequence: TGTGCCAGCAGCGTAGAGGGGGGTAGCTATGGCTACACCTTC.

The rearrangement links TRBV4-3 to TRBJ2-2; D not resolved. The V gene's germline CDR1 is LGHNA and CDR2 YSLEER. Trimming removed 4 bases from V and 6 bases from J, with 6 bases in between. CDR3 size: 12 residues. DNA of the CDR3: TGCGCCAGCAGCCTTCTAGCCGGGGAGCTGTTTTTT. Amino acid sequence: CASSLLAGELFF.

Turning to this clone: The sample holds other DNA sequences that translate to the same CDR3. The genes are TRBV6-5 and TRBJ1-1; D is unclear. This CDR3 has 13 amino acids. V was pared by 2 bases and J by 0 bases, with 4 bases between. Germline assignment: CDR1 MNHEY and CDR2 SVGAGI. CDR3 sequence reads: CASSYKLNTEAFF. The CDR3 DNA follows: TGTGCCAGCAGTTACAAGCTGAACACTGAAGCTTTCTTT.